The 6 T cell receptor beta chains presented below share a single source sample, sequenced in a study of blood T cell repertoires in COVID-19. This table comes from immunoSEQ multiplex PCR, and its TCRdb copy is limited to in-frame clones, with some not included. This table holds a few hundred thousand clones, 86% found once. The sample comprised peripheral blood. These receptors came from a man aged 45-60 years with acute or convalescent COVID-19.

The CDR3 sequence is CASSFASGHEQFF. The DNA for the CDR3 is TGTGCCAGCAGTTTTGCTAGCGGGCATGAGCAGTTCTTC. The chain links TRBV27 to TRBJ2-1; the match to TRBD2 covers 8 bases. CDR1 is MNHEY, CDR2 SMNVEV, per germline (reference sequence). This CDR3 is 13 amino acids long. The trim removed 3 bases at V and 8 bases at J, leaving 3 bases unmatched.

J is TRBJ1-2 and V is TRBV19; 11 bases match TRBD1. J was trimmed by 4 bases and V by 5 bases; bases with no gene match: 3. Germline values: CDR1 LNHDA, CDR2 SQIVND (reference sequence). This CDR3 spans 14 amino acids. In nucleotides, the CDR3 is TGTGCCAGTAGTCCGGGACAGGGGGTCTATGGCTACACCTTC. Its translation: CASSPGQGVYGYTF.

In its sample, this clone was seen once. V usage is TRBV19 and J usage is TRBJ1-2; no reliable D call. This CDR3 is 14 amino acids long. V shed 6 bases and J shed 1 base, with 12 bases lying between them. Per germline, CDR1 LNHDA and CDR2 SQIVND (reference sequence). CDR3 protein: CASRANGNNYGYTF. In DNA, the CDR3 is TGTGCCAGTAGGGCTAACGGGAATAACTATGGCTACACCTTC.

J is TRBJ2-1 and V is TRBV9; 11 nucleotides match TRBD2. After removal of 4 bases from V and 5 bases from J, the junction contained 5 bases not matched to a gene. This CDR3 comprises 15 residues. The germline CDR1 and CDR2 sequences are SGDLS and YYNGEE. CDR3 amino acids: CASSITGLADNEQFF. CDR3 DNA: TGTGCCAGCAGCATTACGGGACTAGCGGACAATGAGCAGTTCTTC.

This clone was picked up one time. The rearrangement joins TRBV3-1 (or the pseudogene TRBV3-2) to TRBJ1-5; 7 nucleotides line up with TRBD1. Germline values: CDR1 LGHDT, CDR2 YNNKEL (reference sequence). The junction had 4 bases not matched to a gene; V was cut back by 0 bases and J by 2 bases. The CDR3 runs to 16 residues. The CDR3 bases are TGTGCCAGCAGCCAAGATATTGGGACAGGCAATCAGCCCCAGCATTTT. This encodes CASSQDIGTGNQPQHF.

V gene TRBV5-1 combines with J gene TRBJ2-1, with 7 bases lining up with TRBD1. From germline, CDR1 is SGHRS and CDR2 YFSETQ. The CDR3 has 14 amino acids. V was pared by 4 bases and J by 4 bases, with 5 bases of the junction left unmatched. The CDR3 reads CASSPTGQYNEQFF. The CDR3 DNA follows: TGCGCCAGCAGCCCGACAGGGCAGTACAATGAGCAGTTCTTC.